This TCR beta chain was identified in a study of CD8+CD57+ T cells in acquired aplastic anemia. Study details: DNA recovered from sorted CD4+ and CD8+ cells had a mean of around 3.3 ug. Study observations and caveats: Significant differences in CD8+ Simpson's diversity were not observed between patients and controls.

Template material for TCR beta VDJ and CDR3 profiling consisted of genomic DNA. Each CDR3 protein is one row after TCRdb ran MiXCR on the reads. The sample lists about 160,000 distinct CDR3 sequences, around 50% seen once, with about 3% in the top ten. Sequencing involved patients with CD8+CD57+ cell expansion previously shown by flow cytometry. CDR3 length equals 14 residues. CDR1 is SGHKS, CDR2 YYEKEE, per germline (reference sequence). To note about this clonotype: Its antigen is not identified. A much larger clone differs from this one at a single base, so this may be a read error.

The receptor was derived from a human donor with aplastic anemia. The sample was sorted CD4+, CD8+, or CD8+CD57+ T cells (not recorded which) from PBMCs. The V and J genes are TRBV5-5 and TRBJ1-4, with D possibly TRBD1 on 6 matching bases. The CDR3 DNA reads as TGTGCCAGCAGCTTCCGGGGGCTTAATGAAGAACTGTTTTTT. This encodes CASSFRGLNEELFF.